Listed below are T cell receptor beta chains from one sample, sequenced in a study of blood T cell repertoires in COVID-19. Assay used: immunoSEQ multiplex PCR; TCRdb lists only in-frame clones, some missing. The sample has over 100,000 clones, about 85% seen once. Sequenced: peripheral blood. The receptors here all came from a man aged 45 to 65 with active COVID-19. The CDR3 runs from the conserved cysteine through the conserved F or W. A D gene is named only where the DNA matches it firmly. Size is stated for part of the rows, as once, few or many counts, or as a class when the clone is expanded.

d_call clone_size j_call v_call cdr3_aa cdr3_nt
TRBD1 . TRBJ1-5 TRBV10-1 CASSAKASKGQSISNQPQHF TGCGCCAGCAGTGCAAAAGCCTCGAAGGGACAGTCGATTAGCAATCAGCCCCAGCATTTT
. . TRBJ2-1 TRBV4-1 CASSVGGGRYNEQFF TGCGCCAGCAGCGTTGGCGGAGGCCGCTACAATGAGCAGTTCTTC
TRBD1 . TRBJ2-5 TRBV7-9 CASSLRQGETQYF TGTGCCAGCAGCTTGAGACAGGGGGAGACCCAGTACTTC
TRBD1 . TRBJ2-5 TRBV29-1 CSAAADRGRTTQYF TGCAGCGCCGCAGCCGACAGGGGGCGCACGACCCAGTACTTC
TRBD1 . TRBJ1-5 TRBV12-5 CASGLVRNRGSSGNQPQHF TGTGCTAGTGGTTTGGTTCGGAACAGGGGGTCGTCTGGCAATCAGCCCCAGCATTTT
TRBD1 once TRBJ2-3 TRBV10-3 CATTSSTGGLGDTQYF TGTGCCACCACCTCCTCGACAGGGGGATTAGGAGATACGCAGTATTTT
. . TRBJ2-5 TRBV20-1 CSASSAGETQYF TGCAGTGCTAGTTCGGCCGGGGAGACCCAGTACTTC
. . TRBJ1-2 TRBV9 CASSVDRFYGYTF TGTGCCAGCAGCGTAGACAGGTTTTATGGCTACACCTTC
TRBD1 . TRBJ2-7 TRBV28 CASRSQGTEQYF TGTGCCAGCAGGTCACAGGGGACCGAGCAGTACTTC
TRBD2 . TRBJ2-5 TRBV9 CASSVVGLDSETQYF TGTGCCAGCAGCGTGGTAGGACTAGATTCGGAGACCCAGTACTTC
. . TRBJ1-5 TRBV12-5 CASGLGTLVQPQHF TGTGCTAGTGGTTTGGGGACACTTGTCCAGCCCCAGCATTTT
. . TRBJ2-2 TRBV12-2 CASRLVPGLGELFF TGTGCAAGTCGCTTAGTCCCGGGACTCGGGGAGCTGTTTTTT
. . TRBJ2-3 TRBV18 CASSHDSAADTQYF TGTGCCAGCTCACATGACTCAGCGGCAGATACGCAGTATTTT
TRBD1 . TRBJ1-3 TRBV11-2 CASSLLDSGQGRNTIYF TGTGCCAGCAGCTTACTCGATTCGGGACAGGGGAGAAACACCATATATTTT
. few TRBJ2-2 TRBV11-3 CASSRGQFTGELFF TGTGCCAGCAGCCGCGGACAGTTCACCGGGGAGCTGTTTTTT
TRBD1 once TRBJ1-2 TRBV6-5 CASSSGQGLGYTF TGTGCCAGCAGCTCCGGACAGGGCCTTGGCTACACCTTC
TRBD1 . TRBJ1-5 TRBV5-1 CASSPGQGANQPQHF TGCGCCAGCAGCCCGGGACAGGGGGCAAATCAGCCCCAGCATTTT
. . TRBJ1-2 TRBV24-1 CATSDGQGYTF TGTGCCACCAGTGACGGACAGGGCTACACCTTC
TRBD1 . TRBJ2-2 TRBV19 CASSPGDRRAAELFF TGTGCCAGTAGTCCAGGGGACAGGCGGGCGGCGGAGCTGTTTTTT
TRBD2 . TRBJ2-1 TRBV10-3 CAIMGGVSSYNEQFF TGTGCCATCATGGGGGGGGTGAGCTCCTACAATGAGCAGTTCTTC
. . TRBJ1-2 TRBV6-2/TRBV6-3 CASSYGGARGYTF TGTGCCAGCAGTTACGGGGGGGCGCGTGGCTACACCTTC
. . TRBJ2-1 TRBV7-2 CASSSTGSVQFF TGTGCCAGCAGCTCCACAGGGTCCGTGCAGTTCTTC
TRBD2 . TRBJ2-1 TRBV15 CATSIPGGAYNEQFF TGTGCCACCAGCATACCCGGGGGGGCTTACAATGAGCAGTTCTTC
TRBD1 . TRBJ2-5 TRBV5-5 CASSPGQGASVETQYF TGTGCCAGCAGCCCTGGACAGGGGGCTTCGGTGGAGACCCAGTACTTC
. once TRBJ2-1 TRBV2 CASRVLGREQFF TGTGCCAGCAGGGTCCTAGGTCGTGAGCAGTTCTTC
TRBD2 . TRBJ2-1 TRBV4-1 CASTTSGGGVLNEQFF TGCGCCAGCACCACAAGCGGCGGGGGGGTGCTGAATGAGCAGTTCTTC
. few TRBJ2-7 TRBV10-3 CAISEGGVGGYEQYF TGTGCCATCAGTGAAGGCGGGGTGGGAGGCTACGAGCAGTACTTC
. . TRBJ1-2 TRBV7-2 CASSSAPGTSYGYTF TGTGCCAGCAGCTCCGCTCCCGGGACATCCTATGGCTACACCTTC